This T cell receptor (beta chain) was obtained from a study of sequential checkpoint blockade in melanoma. Looking at the study overall: Both treatment sequences were followed by maintenance nivolumab.

A note on this clone: Additional DNA sequences in this sample encode the identical CDR3.

Documented treatment: randomized to nivolumab then ipilimumab (arm A) or the reverse (arm B). None of the patients previously received DNA-damaging chemotherapy. Live CD3+CD8+ CD19− CD56− cells were sorted from PBMCs. This table comes from immunoSEQ multiplex PCR, and its TCRdb copy is limited to in-frame clones, with some not included. Counted here are 15,000 to 20,000 clones, around 77% occurring once; the ten biggest clones make up around 28%. This CDR3 spans 15 amino acids. After removal of 0 bases from V and 5 bases from J, the junction contained 1 base not matched to a gene. CDR1 is MGHRA and CDR2 is YSYEKL in the germline V gene.

This rearrangement joins TRBV4-1 to TRBJ2-7; 13 bases fit TRBD2. The receptor's source is a human donor with melanoma. Sequencing used CD8+ T cells sorted from blood (inferred from file names), obtained from a patient given nivolumab and ipilimumab in sequence. The CDR3 nucleotides are TGCGCCAGCAGCCAAGAGGGACTAGCGGGGAACGAGCAGTACTTC. Amino acids: CASSQEGLAGNEQYF.